Following are 21 T cell receptor beta chains from one sample sequenced in a study of blood T cell repertoires in COVID-19 (dated by TCRdb to about 2020). Library creation used the immunoSEQ multiplex PCR assay. In TCRdb, the immuneACCESS table is reduced to in-frame sequences with V and J assigned. These tables do not hold every clone; where another copy was compared, an unresolved V gene accounts for under half, and the others remain unexplained. For this sample there are about 97,000 clones; about 90% appear just once. Around a sixth of the sample rests with the top ten. Sequencing was done on a sample of peripheral blood. The receptors were sampled from a man between 50 and 59 years old with acute or convalescent COVID-19.

This chain joins TRBV19 and TRBJ2-3; TRBD1 might be the D (5 bases). CDR3 length: 14 residues. V was pared by 4 bases and J by 5 bases, with 13 bases between. Germline V CDR1 and CDR2: LNHDA, SQIVND (reference sequence). The CDR3 loop reads CASSTSGFEDTQYF. Written as DNA, the CDR3 is TGTGCCAGTAGTACGTCAGGGTTTGAAGATACGCAGTATTTT.

The V gene is TRBV6-5, the J gene TRBJ1-2; no definite D call. V was clipped by 5 bases and J by 8 bases, with 21 bases between them. The CDR3 contains 15 residues. Per the germline V gene, CDR1 is MNHEY and CDR2 is SVGAGI. CDR3 amino acids: CASSPTLRTDFGYTF. CDR3 DNA: TGTGCCAGCAGTCCCACCCTTAGGACTGATTTCGGCTACACCTTC.

This clone was seen only once. This chain links TRBV2 with TRBJ1-2, with a tentative D call TRBD1 (6 bases). Per germline, CDR1 SNHLY and CDR2 FYNNEI. The CDR3 sequence is 12 residues long. V was cut by 1 base and J by 7 bases, with 7 bases left in between. The CDR3 nucleotides read TGTGCCAGCAGTGAAGGGGGGCCTGGCTACACCTTC. Translated, it gives CASSEGGPGYTF.

The chain combines TRBV19 with TRBJ1-6; D is unresolved. The CDR3 is 14 residues long. CDR1 and CDR2 from the germline V gene are LNHDA and SQIVND (reference sequence). The V end was cut by 3 bases, the J end by 8 bases, with 11 bases between. CDR3 region: CASSISIGDSPLHF. CDR3 DNA: TGTGCCAGTAGTATTTCTATCGGGGATTCACCCCTCCACTTT.

The chain is built from TRBV7-2 and TRBJ1-1; no firm D call. The CDR3 is 13 amino acids. Trimming removed 3 bases at V and 11 bases at J, with 16 bases between. Looked up from germline, CDR1 is SGHTA and CDR2 is FQGNSA. The CDR3 is CASSFRGLGEAFF. In DNA, the CDR3 is TGTGCCAGCAGCTTCCGCGGACTAGGTGAGGCTTTCTTT.

The chain couples TRBV11-3 to TRBJ1-6, with TRBD1 matching over 8 bases. With V trimmed by 4 bases and J by 10 bases, 6 bases remained unmatched. CDR3 length equals 14 residues. Germline lookup yields CDR1 SGHNT and CDR2 YENEEA. The CDR3 sequence: CASSSTGVSSPLHF. CDR3 bases: TGTGCCAGCAGCTCGACAGGGGTTAGCTCACCCCTCCACTTT.

The chain is built from TRBV5-1 and TRBJ2-5; TRBD1 aligns across 9 bases. J was trimmed by 2 bases and V by 4 bases; bases with no gene match: 3. Germline CDR1 SGHRS, CDR2 YFSETQ. This CDR3 is 14 amino acids long. DNA for the CDR3: TGCGCCAGCAGCACCGGACAGGGGCAAGAGACCCAGTACTTC. Amino acid sequence: CASSTGQGQETQYF.

The V gene is TRBV5-4, the J gene TRBJ1-2; D is undetermined. The V gene's germline CDR1 is SGHNT and CDR2 YYREEE (reference sequence). Trimming took off 4 bases at V and 0 bases at J, with 13 bases between the two ends. The CDR3 has 15 residues. CDR3 amino acids: CASSDTRLSNYGYTF. The CDR3 nucleotides read TGTGCCAGCAGCGACACCAGGTTATCTAACTATGGCTACACCTTC.

V is TRBV5-4 and J is TRBJ2-5; D call uncertain. From germline, CDR1 is SGHNT and CDR2 YYREEE (reference sequence). Trimming left V 0 bases short and J 2 bases short, with 5 bases between. This CDR3 region has 13 residues. CDR3 coding DNA: TGTGCCAGCAGCTTGGCCAGTCAAGAGACCCAGTACTTC. It encodes CASSLASQETQYF.

The chain links TRBV11-2 to TRBJ1-2, with a tentative D call TRBD1 (6 bases). V gave up 6 bases and J gave up 7 bases, with 18 bases separating them. Germline V CDR1 and CDR2: SGHAT, FQNNGV. The CDR3 extends over 14 amino acids. In DNA, the CDR3 is TGTGCCAGCAGTCTTGGACAGCCTGGGGGTGGCTACACCTTC. Translating it yields CASSLGQPGGGYTF.

This CDR3 reads CASSFSWPGQGSPLHF. CDR3 in DNA: TGTGCCAGCAGTTTCTCTTGGCCGGGACAGGGATCACCCCTCCACTTT. The rearrangement joins TRBV6-5 to TRBJ1-6, with 9 nucleotides matching TRBD1. This CDR3 has 16 amino acids. The J segment lost 10 bases and the V segment lost 4 bases, leaving 11 bases of the junction unmatched. From germline, CDR1 is MNHEY and CDR2 SVGAGI.

The V and J genes are TRBV5-1 and TRBJ1-6, with 9 bases matching TRBD1. Germline V lookup: CDR1 SGHRS, CDR2 YFSETQ. This CDR3 region has 14 residues. With V trimmed by 4 bases and J by 7 bases, 3 bases remained unmatched. CDR3 DNA sequence: TGCGCCAGCAGCAGAGGACAGGGGAATTCACCCCTCCACTTT. Protein product: CASSRGQGNSPLHF. The variable domain in full, completed from reference TRBV5-1 and TRBJ1-6, reads KAGVTQTPRYLIKTRGQQVTLSCSPISGHRSVSWYQQTPGQGLQFLFEYFSETQRNKGNFPGRFSGRQFSNSRSEMNVSTLELGDSALYLCASSRGQGNSPLHFGNGTRLTVT.

The CDR3 bases are TGTGCCAGCAGTGTGGTGACGGGACAGGGGTCAGATACGCAGTATTTT. Its translation: CASSVVTGQGSDTQYF. V gene TRBV6-1 combines with J gene TRBJ2-3, with 10 positions matching TRBD1. CDR1 and CDR2 (germline): MNHNS, SASEGT. The CDR3 is made up of 16 amino acids. Trimming took 4 bases from V and 4 from J; bases not matched to a gene: 8.

The chain combines TRBV21-1 with TRBJ1-2; TRBD1, as called in the table, went unchecked against the DNA. TRBV21-1 is a documented pseudogene. CDR3 length: 8 amino acids. The CDR3 DNA follows: TGTGCCACCTGGCCAGGGACCTTC. The encoded protein is CATWPGTF.

V and J are TRBV28 and TRBJ2-1, with 7 bases aligning to TRBD1. This CDR3 is 16 amino acids long. CDR1 and CDR2 (germline): MDHEN, SYDVKM. J gave up 4 bases and V 5 bases, and 11 bases lay outside the gene matches. The CDR3 here is CASSIPQGRPYNEQFF. The CDR3 DNA reads TGTGCCAGCAGTATCCCACAGGGGCGCCCGTACAATGAGCAGTTCTTC.

The chain employs TRBV6-5 and TRBJ2-3; 8 positions match TRBD2. J lost 2 bases, V lost 7 bases, and 8 bases had no gene match. Germline CDR1 reads MNHEY; CDR2 reads SVGAGI. The CDR3 spans 15 residues. The CDR3 protein is CASTLTSVNTDTQYF. CDR3 bases: TGTGCCAGCACTCTGACTAGCGTGAACACAGATACGCAGTATTTT.

The chain carries TRBV28 and TRBJ2-7, with a tentative D call TRBD1 (6 bases). The CDR3 contains 17 residues. The V gene lost 1 base and the J gene lost 5 bases, with 21 bases spanning the gap. Germline values: CDR1 MDHEN, CDR2 SYDVKM. Here the CDR3 DNA reads TGTGCCAGCAGTTTATACTATACCGGGACACAAACCCACGAGCAGTACTTC. Amino acid sequence: CASSLYYTGTQTHEQYF.

The rearrangement joins TRBV19 to TRBJ2-7, with 7 bases identical to TRBD1. The CDR3 consists of 14 residues. Germline CDR1 and CDR2: LNHDA and SQIVND (reference sequence). Trimming cost V 4 bases and J 0 bases; bases outside gene matches: 3. CDR3 coding DNA: TGTGCCAGTAGTAGACAGGGTAACTCCTACGAGCAGTACTTC. Amino acids: CASSRQGNSYEQYF.

Only one count was recorded for this clone. This chain joins TRBV19 and TRBJ2-7, with D possibly matching TRBD2 (6 bases). The germline gives CDR1 LNHDA, CDR2 SQIVND (reference sequence). Trimming removed 5 bases from V and 0 bases from J, with 14 bases in between. The CDR3 sequence is 15 residues long. DNA for the CDR3: TGTGCCAGTAGTCCCCGACACGGGAGCTCCTACGAGCAGTACTTC. Protein product: CASSPRHGSSYEQYF.

The genes are TRBV4-1 and TRBJ2-7; 8 nucleotides agree with TRBD1. This CDR3 is built from 15 residues. Per germline, CDR1 MGHRA and CDR2 YSYEKL. The J segment lost 3 bases and the V segment lost 1 base, leaving 5 bases of the junction unmatched. CDR3 residues: CASSQADRANYEQYF. For the CDR3, the DNA is TGCGCCAGCAGCCAAGCGGACAGGGCCAACTACGAGCAGTACTTC.

A single count supports this clone. The chain combines TRBV14 with TRBJ2-7; 7 positions match TRBD1. Germline lookup yields CDR1 SGHDN and CDR2 FVKESK. The length of the CDR3 is 14 residues. V trimming: 4 bases; J trimming: 3 bases; junction bases outside the gene matches: 6. This chain's CDR3 is CASSPQGLHYEQYF. Here the CDR3 DNA reads TGTGCCAGCAGCCCACAGGGGCTTCACTACGAGCAGTACTTC. The whole variable domain, filled in from reference TRBV14 and TRBJ2-7, reads EAGVTQFPSHSVIEKGQTVTLRCDPISGHDNLYWYRRVMGKEIKFLLHFVKESKQDESGMPNNRFLAERTGGTYSTLKVQPAELEDSGVYFCASSPQGLHYEQYFGPGTRLTVT.